This T cell receptor (beta chain) came from a study of spatial heterogeneity in lung cancer (dated by TCRdb to between 2018 and 2020). Background for the entire study: Beta-chain transcripts were consistently detected in greater numbers than alpha-chain transcripts, which likely reflected higher beta-chain transcript abundance. In the raw uncorrected reads, each unique combination of TCR and UMI appeared more than ten times on average. In non-small cell lung cancer, the study made a quantitative comparison of TCR alpha and beta repertoires among multiple tumor regions, matched nontumor lung and blood. Nonsynonymous mutation counts, determined by whole-exome sequencing of tumor tissue, were related to TCR repertoire features. Both alpha and beta chains were TCR-sequenced in roughly 200 tumor regions, under 85 matched nontumor lung samples and more than 50 PBMC samples obtained at surgery.

V sheds 6 bases and J sheds 3 bases, leaving 8 bases between their ends. Including the terminal cysteine and phenylalanine, the CDR3 comprises 12 residues. Only the CDR3 DNA is retained, 36 bases long and in frame from the first base. Broader findings and caveats from the paper: Additional single-cell paired TCR alpha and beta sequencing was considered necessary to confirm, at a functional level, the hypothesis that regional TCRs recognize regional mutations. Ubiquitous expanded tumor TCRs showed up in blood more often at tumor resection than at routine follow-up.

The method was 5' RACE. Sequencing was performed on a NextSeq 500. To allow correction of PCR and sequencing errors, the TCR library protocol tagged every TCR cDNA molecule with a unique molecular identifier. Concerning the study's data processing: Decombinator tools were used for TCR identification, UMI-based error correction and CDR3 extraction. TCRs above a frequency of 2 per 1,000, corresponding to the top 1% of the tumor frequency distribution, were defined as expanded. Each repertoire was subsampled 100 times to 5,000 TCRs, after which Renyi diversity was computed with the R vegan package. CDR3 similarity networks were built from amino acid triplet string-kernel similarity, with CDR3s being connected when pairwise similarity was above 0.82. In TCRdb, the public reads were trimmed at Q25 with fastp and aligned with MiXCR, with productive beta chains retained. Under each unique CDR3 protein, matching rows form one entry showing the most common genes and DNA. These V and J calls rely on TCRdb rather than the paper's analysis. In all, the sample holds 26,000 or so distinct CDR3 sequences, and around 13% of those were seen once. Around 25% of the sample rests with the top ten.

This clonotype appeared many times. Its antigen target is currently unknown. No base quality information exists; no much larger clone differs at one position. The sample's time point label, decoded: sample taken at primary tumor resection. Whole RNA extracted from tumor and nontumor lung tissue, or from cryopreserved PBMC samples, was used for TCR sequencing without cell sorting. Donors were 70 or so patients with early-stage, untreated non-small cell lung cancer from the lung TRACERx cohort. Patients were selected for TCR sequencing only if sufficient RNA was available from at least two tumor regions.

Sequencing used PBMCs, obtained at surgery. This TCR derives from a female donor with early-stage non-small cell lung cancer. The chain was built from TRBV12-3 or TRBV12-4 and TRBJ1-1; there is no confident call for the D gene. The nucleotide sequence is TGTGCCAGCAGCCCCCTGGACACTGAAGCTTTCTTT. Its amino acids are CASSPLDTEAFF.